This T cell receptor beta chain was identified during a study of blood T cell repertoires in COVID-19. Turning to the study itself: T cells, B-cell-depleted T cells, or PBMCs provided the cDNA or gDNA that served as material.

Produced via immunoSEQ multiplex PCR; TCRdb's table is partial and in-frame only. The data show over 110,000 clones, roughly 78% seen once. The CDR3 sequence is 14 residues long. Germline loops: CDR1 KGHDR, CDR2 SFDVKD. J gave up 7 bases and V 3 bases, and 5 bases lay outside the gene matches. V usage is TRBV24-1 and J usage is TRBJ2-1, with 7 nucleotides matching TRBD2. Sequencing used peripheral blood. The sequence was obtained from a man in his sixties with acute or convalescent COVID-19. For the CDR3, the DNA is TGTGCCACCAGTGATCGGACTAGAATGAATGAGCAGTTCTTC. Amino acid sequence: CATSDRTRMNEQFF.